This T cell receptor (beta chain) was obtained from a study of CD8 T cells in ankylosing spondylitis. Study-level points and caveats: Among TCR beta sequences, a motif of eight highly homologous variants appeared characteristic of ankylosing spondylitis blood.

V was pared by 4 bases and J by 0 bases, with 3 bases of the junction left unmatched. This CDR3 contains 15 residues. The germline V gene encodes CDR1 SGHTA and CDR2 FQGNSA. Regarding this clonotype: As yet, its antigen is unknown.

In TCRdb, the 5' RACE reads were re-called with MiXCR into one record per CDR3 protein. The sample shows under 450,000 distinct CDR3 sequences, about a sixth of them seen only once. The specimen was blood, either unsorted or a sorted T cell fraction (not recorded which). This sequence originates from a male donor with ankylosing spondylitis. The rearrangement joins TRBV7-2 to TRBJ1-2; TRBD1 aligns across 9 bases. The DNA for the CDR3 is TGTGCCAGCAGCTCGGACAGGGGTGCTAACTATGGCTACACCTTC. It yields the protein CASSSDRGANYGYTF.